Reported below is one T cell receptor beta chain. It lacks a known antigen. One end of the junction varies from germline; a read error may be responsible. The data are from a study of T cells in Graves' hyperthyroidism and ophthalmopathy (dated by TCRdb to between 2017 and 2020). Background for the entire study: Peripheral blood samples were taken at initial diagnosis, before any treatment was given. TCR V-J signatures able to tell the groups apart were searched for in a discovery cohort of around 95 patients, of whom more than 40 had Graves' ophthalmopathy and around 57 had stable Graves' hyperthyroidism. For training and testing, the 100 or so patients in the discovery cohort were randomly divided in a 7:3 ratio. According to the paper, TCR Vbeta CDR3 sequencing was carried out on some 130 peripheral blood samples, which came from 40 to 45 ophthalmopathy, fewer than 80 hyperthyroidism and around 17 progressor patients. Once sampling was done, hyperthyroidism patients were given methimazole at a starting dose of 30 mg daily, whereas ophthalmopathy patients were given high-dose intravenous methylprednisolone. In several Graves' hyperthyroidism patients, the study also compared T-cell repertoires from thyroid tissue with T-cell repertoires from blood. Whether ophthalmopathy could be predicted prospectively was tested in an independent validation cohort made up of roughly 20 hyperthyroidism patients plus 17 patients who later progressed to ophthalmopathy.

Here is what the overall study found, with its caveats: During validation, the model predicted progression to ophthalmopathy a median of approximately six months ahead of onset, with roughly 65% sensitivity and almost 75% specificity. No statistical method was used to set the sample size in advance, and investigators knew the group allocation. Most expanded thyroid clonotypes (frequency above 0.001) were also found in blood, which suggests that blood repertoires may mirror thyroid immune responses. Ophthalmopathy was separated from stable hyperthyroidism by a 13 V-J signature model, with approximately 90% sensitivity and around 81% specificity obtained in cross-validation and 80%/75% obtained in testing.

Graves' hyperthyroidism was defined as stable when no progression to ophthalmopathy occurred over 18 months of follow-up. Hyperthyroidism patients were aged 18 to 65 years and newly diagnosed, with disease duration of less than 2 months. Exclusion was applied to patients with uncontrolled infections, other autoimmune diseases, pregnancy or lactation. Clinical symptoms, serum thyroxine and TRAb, thyroid ultrasound, and orbital computed tomography formed the basis for the diagnoses. Ficoll-Paque density gradient centrifugation was used to isolate PBMCs from about 10 ml of fresh peripheral blood. Total RNA was extracted using Trizol reagent, and RNA quality was assessed on an Agilent 2100 Bioanalyzer. Amplification of TCR beta CDR3 regions was carried out from RNA transcripts. A first-round RT-PCR of the TCR CDR3 used the HTBI primer set with the Qiagen OneStep RT-PCR kit. Libraries were constructed in a second round of multiplex PCR, after which size selection and purification were performed. Libraries were sequenced paired-end with 100 bp reads on an Illumina HiSeq2000. The study's processing was this. SOAPnuke was used to process the raw data, throwing out any read that contained adapters or uncalled bases, had a mean Phred below 15, or lacked an exact constant-primer or identifier match. High-quality paired reads were merged with COPE v1.2.5, and unique nucleotide sequences were defined as clonotypes. MiTCR v1.1 was used to align the clonotypes against IMGT TRBV, TRBD and TRBJ reference segments. Only V-J combinations with frequency above 0.0001, covering about 99% of repertoires, were analysed. A TCS score was defined as the ratio between F50 (clonal expansion) and ExV (chaos), using BLOSUM62-based TCRdist between CDR3 peptides within each V-J. Welch's t-statistics and random forest reduced 500 to 550 V-J features to 10 to 15, which were used in a naive Bayes classifier (R e1071). TCRdb's own reprocessing of the public reads used fastp at Q25 and MiXCR and kept productive beta chains. When rows share a CDR3 protein, they turn into one entry using the most common DNA and genes. In this record, the V and J calls reflect TCRdb's handling and not the investigators' own analysis. The sample contains roughly 630,000 distinct CDR3 sequences, 15% to 19% of them found a single time. About 7% of the sample comes from the top ten.

For CDR1 and CDR2, the germline V gene lists SGHTA and FQGTGA. From the cysteine up to the phenylalanine, the CDR3 has a length of 12 residues. The only DNA kept is the CDR3, 36 bases in frame from the first base. Rearrangement joined TRBV7-3 to TRBJ2-7; the D gene is possibly TRBD1, with 6 bases matching. The receptor's source is a woman younger than 45 with Graves' hyperthyroidism. What was sequenced was blood. The CDR3 has the sequence CTFRTDYYEQYF. The DNA is TGCACCTTCCGGACAGACTACTACGAGCAGTACTTC.